This is a list of T cell receptor beta chains from one sample in a study of cytomegalovirus exposure and HLA in healthy donors. Sequencing was performed with immunoSEQ multiplex PCR; in TCRdb, only in-frame clones are kept and a portion is missing. The sample includes roughly 80,000 clones, roughly 65% seen only once; the top ten take roughly 4%. The sample consisted of PBMCs. The receptors were sampled from a male donor in good health and CMV-seropositive. Each CDR3 is given with its conserved first and last residue. D genes are given only for firm matches. Some rows mark clone size as missing; the rest say once, few, many or name a class of expanded clone.

v_gene: TRBV19; j_gene: TRBJ1-2; d_gene: NA; len: 13; abundance: once; CDR3nt: TGTGCCAGTACTTACAGCAACTCCTATGGCTACACCTTC; CDR3aa: CASTYSNSYGYTF
v_gene: TRBV29-1; j_gene: TRBJ1-5; d_gene: NA; len: 12; abundance: NA; CDR3nt: TGCAGCGGGACAGAAGTCAATCAGCCCCAGCATTTT; CDR3aa: CSGTEVNQPQHF
v_gene: TRBV7-9; j_gene: TRBJ2-2; d_gene: NA; len: 13; abundance: NA; CDR3nt: TGTGCCAGCAGCTTAGTGAGCACCGGGGAGCTGTTTTTT; CDR3aa: CASSLVSTGELFF
v_gene: TRBV30; j_gene: TRBJ2-7; d_gene: NA; len: 14; abundance: NA; CDR3nt: TGTGCCTGGAGTGGGGGAGGAATTATGCACGAGCAGTACTTC; CDR3aa: CAWSGGGIMHEQYF
v_gene: TRBV9; j_gene: TRBJ1-5; d_gene: TRBD1; len: 14; abundance: few; CDR3nt: TGTGCCAGCAGCGCCGGGACAGCAAATCAGCCCCAGCATTTT; CDR3aa: CASSAGTANQPQHF
v_gene: TRBV5-1; j_gene: TRBJ2-6; d_gene: TRBD1; len: 16; abundance: NA; CDR3nt: TGCGCCAGCAGCCACTCCGGGACAGCTGGGGCCAACGTCCTGACTTTC; CDR3aa: CASSHSGTAGANVLTF
v_gene: TRBV14; j_gene: TRBJ2-3; d_gene: NA; len: 17; abundance: NA; CDR3nt: TGTGCCAGCAGCCAAGAACCTTCTGGGCGGGGAAGAGATACGCAGTATTTT; CDR3aa: CASSQEPSGRGRDTQYF
v_gene: TRBV7-8; j_gene: TRBJ2-3; d_gene: TRBD2; len: 15; abundance: few; CDR3nt: TGTGCCAGCAGAGAGCTAGCGGGAGAGGAAGATACGCAGTATTTT; CDR3aa: CASRELAGEEDTQYF
v_gene: TRBV5-1; j_gene: TRBJ1-2; d_gene: TRBD1; len: 13; abundance: NA; CDR3nt: TGCGCCAGCAGCTCGGGACAGAACTATGGCTACACCTTC; CDR3aa: CASSSGQNYGYTF
v_gene: TRBV5-1; j_gene: TRBJ2-7; d_gene: TRBD1; len: 15; abundance: NA; CDR3nt: TGCGCCAGCAGCTTATCCGGGACAGGGGCCTACGAGCAGTACTTC; CDR3aa: CASSLSGTGAYEQYF
v_gene: TRBV6-1; j_gene: TRBJ1-1; d_gene: NA; len: 14; abundance: medium-sized; CDR3nt: TGTGCCAGCAGTTCCCCCGTCCCGAACACTGAAGCTTTCTTT; CDR3aa: CASSSPVPNTEAFF
v_gene: TRBV29-1; j_gene: TRBJ2-7; d_gene: TRBD1; len: 17; abundance: few; CDR3nt: TGCAGCGTTGAGTTTTCTTTAACGGGACAGGGGTCCTACGAGCAGTACTTC; CDR3aa: CSVEFSLTGQGSYEQYF
v_gene: TRBV29-1; j_gene: TRBJ1-1; d_gene: NA; len: 12; abundance: NA; CDR3nt: TGCAGCGTTGAACGGGTGAACACTGAAGCTTTCTTT; CDR3aa: CSVERVNTEAFF
v_gene: TRBV28; j_gene: TRBJ1-2; d_gene: NA; len: 14; abundance: NA; CDR3nt: TGTGCCAGCAGTTTACCAGGGGCCCACTATGGCTACACCTTC; CDR3aa: CASSLPGAHYGYTF
v_gene: TRBV19; j_gene: TRBJ2-2; d_gene: NA; len: 15; abundance: once; CDR3nt: TGTGCCAGTAGTATAGAGGGGCCGAACACCGGGGAGCTGTTTTTT; CDR3aa: CASSIEGPNTGELFF
v_gene: TRBV25-1; j_gene: TRBJ1-3; d_gene: NA; len: 14; abundance: NA; CDR3nt: TGTGCCAGCAGTTCGGCGGTCTCTGGAAACACCATATATTTT; CDR3aa: CASSSAVSGNTIYF
v_gene: TRBV2; j_gene: TRBJ2-3; d_gene: NA; len: 13; abundance: NA; CDR3nt: TGTGCCATACACATATCCTCTTCAGATACGCAGTATTTT; CDR3aa: CAIHISSSDTQYF
v_gene: TRBV11-1; j_gene: TRBJ2-1; d_gene: TRBD2; len: 15; abundance: NA; CDR3nt: TGTGCCAGCAGCTTAGAGGTTAGCGGGATCTATGAGCAGTTCTTC; CDR3aa: CASSLEVSGIYEQFF
v_gene: TRBV27; j_gene: TRBJ2-7; d_gene: NA; len: 13; abundance: few; CDR3nt: TGTGCCAGCAGGAGTGGGGCATCCTACGAGCAGTACTTC; CDR3aa: CASRSGASYEQYF
v_gene: TRBV2; j_gene: TRBJ2-5; d_gene: NA; len: 13; abundance: NA; CDR3nt: TGTGCCAGCAGTGAAAGGGGCGTAGGGACCCAGTACTTC; CDR3aa: CASSERGVGTQYF
v_gene: TRBV7-9; j_gene: TRBJ1-4; d_gene: TRBD1; len: 16; abundance: NA; CDR3nt: TGTGCCAGCAGCTTGGGACAGGGTGCAACTAATGAAAAACTGTTTTTT; CDR3aa: CASSLGQGATNEKLFF
v_gene: TRBV7-8; j_gene: TRBJ1-5; d_gene: NA; len: 14; abundance: NA; CDR3nt: TGTGCCAGCAGCCCCCCGGGGGATCGTCAGCCCCAGCATTTT; CDR3aa: CASSPPGDRQPQHF
v_gene: TRBV27; j_gene: TRBJ2-3; d_gene: NA; len: 15; abundance: NA; CDR3nt: TGTGCCAGCAGTATCCGGGACACCCGCACAGATACGCAGTATTTT; CDR3aa: CASSIRDTRTDTQYF
v_gene: TRBV18; j_gene: TRBJ1-5; d_gene: TRBD1; len: 15; abundance: few; CDR3nt: TGTGCCAGCTCACCCCGGGGGACAGCAGATCAGCCCCAGCATTTT; CDR3aa: CASSPRGTADQPQHF
v_gene: TRBV13; j_gene: TRBJ2-7; d_gene: TRBD1; len: 14; abundance: NA; CDR3nt: TGTGCCAGCAGCCCAGGGGACAGGAGTTACGAGCAGTACTTC; CDR3aa: CASSPGDRSYEQYF
v_gene: TRBV18; j_gene: TRBJ1-4; d_gene: NA; len: 13; abundance: NA; CDR3nt: TGTGCCAGCTCACAGGGGAACCTTGAAAAACTGTTTTTT; CDR3aa: CASSQGNLEKLFF
v_gene: TRBV6-1; j_gene: TRBJ2-7; d_gene: TRBD2; len: 12; abundance: NA; CDR3nt: TGTGCCACCAGCGGGAGGTCTTACGAGCAGTACTTC; CDR3aa: CATSGRSYEQYF
v_gene: TRBV25-1; j_gene: TRBJ2-7; d_gene: TRBD1; len: 15; abundance: NA; CDR3nt: TGTGCCAGCAGTCCCGACAGGGGGGCCCTCGACGAGCAGTACTTC; CDR3aa: CASSPDRGALDEQYF
v_gene: TRBV10-3; j_gene: TRBJ1-1; d_gene: NA; len: 17; abundance: NA; CDR3nt: TGTGCCATCAGTGACCCTACAGGGATTGGGGTGGGCACTGAAGCTTTCTTT; CDR3aa: CAISDPTGIGVGTEAFF
v_gene: TRBV6-1; j_gene: TRBJ1-1; d_gene: NA; len: 15; abundance: once; CDR3nt: TGTGCCAGCAGTGTCGGGGGGACCATGAACACTGAAGCTTTCTTT; CDR3aa: CASSVGGTMNTEAFF
v_gene: TRBV9; j_gene: TRBJ2-2; d_gene: NA; len: 14; abundance: few; CDR3nt: TGTGCCAGCAGCGTAGAGGGAGACACCGGGGAGCTGTTTTTT; CDR3aa: CASSVEGDTGELFF
v_gene: TRBV27; j_gene: TRBJ2-7; d_gene: TRBD1; len: 15; abundance: few; CDR3nt: TGTGCCAGCAGACTAGCGGGACAGGGGGCTTACGAGCAGTACTTC; CDR3aa: CASRLAGQGAYEQYF
v_gene: TRBV27; j_gene: TRBJ2-5; d_gene: NA; len: 16; abundance: NA; CDR3nt: TGTGCCAGCAGTTTCTCCCGACAGGCCGCACAAGAGACCCAGTACTTC; CDR3aa: CASSFSRQAAQETQYF
v_gene: TRBV6-5; j_gene: TRBJ1-1; d_gene: TRBD1; len: 15; abundance: NA; CDR3nt: TGTGCCAGCAGTTACTCGGGGCAGGGGGCGGGTGAAGCTTTCTTT; CDR3aa: CASSYSGQGAGEAFF
v_gene: TRBV4-3; j_gene: TRBJ2-2; d_gene: NA; len: 18; abundance: NA; CDR3nt: TGCGCCAGCAGCCCCCGGGGGGGACAGGGCGGACACACCGGGGAGCTGTTTTTT; CDR3aa: CASSPRGGQGGHTGELFF
v_gene: TRBV25-1; j_gene: TRBJ1-2; d_gene: TRBD1; len: 14; abundance: NA; CDR3nt: TGTGCCAGCAGTGTACGGGACAGTTCTTATGGCTACACCTTC; CDR3aa: CASSVRDSSYGYTF
v_gene: TRBV27; j_gene: TRBJ1-5; d_gene: TRBD1; len: 13; abundance: NA; CDR3nt: TGTGCCAGCAGTACAGGGGGGAGTCAGCCCCAGCATTTT; CDR3aa: CASSTGGSQPQHF
v_gene: TRBV5-1; j_gene: TRBJ1-1; d_gene: TRBD1; len: 18; abundance: NA; CDR3nt: TGCGCCAGCAGCCTGTTCGGGGGACAGGGGCTTATGAACACTGAAGCTTTCTTT; CDR3aa: CASSLFGGQGLMNTEAFF
v_gene: TRBV28; j_gene: TRBJ1-6; d_gene: TRBD1; len: 16; abundance: NA; CDR3nt: TGTGCCAGCAGCTCTCGTTCGGGACAGGGGGATTCACCCCTCCACTTT; CDR3aa: CASSSRSGQGDSPLHF
v_gene: TRBV28; j_gene: TRBJ2-7; d_gene: NA; len: 11; abundance: NA; CDR3nt: TGTGCCAGCAGTTCATTCTACGAGCAGTACTTC; CDR3aa: CASSSFYEQYF
v_gene: TRBV28; j_gene: TRBJ2-5; d_gene: NA; len: 14; abundance: few; CDR3nt: TGTGCCAGCAGTGGACAGATACCCAAGTTGACCCAGTACTTC; CDR3aa: CASSGQIPKLTQYF
v_gene: TRBV7-9; j_gene: TRBJ1-1; d_gene: TRBD1; len: 15; abundance: NA; CDR3nt: TGTGCCAGCAGCTTGTCGGGACAGAGGAACACTGAAGCTTTCTTT; CDR3aa: CASSLSGQRNTEAFF
v_gene: TRBV5-1; j_gene: TRBJ2-5; d_gene: NA; len: 14; abundance: once; CDR3nt: TGCGCCAGCAGCTTGGGAAACAGTCAAGAGACCCAGTACTTC; CDR3aa: CASSLGNSQETQYF
v_gene: TRBV14; j_gene: TRBJ2-2; d_gene: TRBD2; len: 16; abundance: NA; CDR3nt: TGTGCCAGCAGCCAGGATCTGAGCGGGAGGACCGGGGAGCTGTTTTTT; CDR3aa: CASSQDLSGRTGELFF
v_gene: TRBV10-3; j_gene: TRBJ2-2; d_gene: TRBD1; len: 15; abundance: NA; CDR3nt: TGTGCCATCACCGAGGGGACAGCGAACACCGGGGAGCTGTTTTTT; CDR3aa: CAITEGTANTGELFF
v_gene: TRBV28; j_gene: TRBJ1-4; d_gene: TRBD1; len: 14; abundance: NA; CDR3nt: TGTGCCAGCACCCAGTGGGGACAGAGTGAAAAACTGTTTTTT; CDR3aa: CASTQWGQSEKLFF
v_gene: TRBV5-1; j_gene: TRBJ2-7; d_gene: NA; len: 14; abundance: NA; CDR3nt: TGCGCCAGCAGCTTGATAGAAAATCCCTACGAGCAGTACTTC; CDR3aa: CASSLIENPYEQYF
v_gene: TRBV6-6; j_gene: TRBJ2-7; d_gene: TRBD1; len: 15; abundance: NA; CDR3nt: TGTGCCAGCAGCTCCCGTGGACAGGGGGCGAAAGAGCAGTACTTC; CDR3aa: CASSSRGQGAKEQYF
v_gene: TRBV9; j_gene: TRBJ2-2; d_gene: NA; len: 15; abundance: few; CDR3nt: TGTGCCAGCAGCGTATCCGATGGTTACCTTGGAGGGCTGTTTTTT; CDR3aa: CASSVSDGYLGGLFF
v_gene: TRBV28; j_gene: TRBJ1-1; d_gene: NA; len: 14; abundance: few; CDR3nt: TGTGCCAGCTTCCCTGGAGGGGAGGGCACTGAAGCTTTCTTT; CDR3aa: CASFPGGEGTEAFF
v_gene: TRBV9; j_gene: TRBJ2-1; d_gene: NA; len: 15; abundance: few; CDR3nt: TGTGCCAGCAGCGCCGATGGGCTCCGGGGCAATGAGCAGTTCTTC; CDR3aa: CASSADGLRGNEQFF
v_gene: TRBV21-1; j_gene: TRBJ1-5; d_gene: NA; len: 15; abundance: NA; CDR3nt: TGTGCCAGCAGCAGACCCGGGAGTTTCAATCAGCCCCAGCATTTT; CDR3aa: CASSRPGSFNQPQHF
v_gene: TRBV4-1; j_gene: TRBJ1-5; d_gene: TRBD1; len: 16; abundance: NA; CDR3nt: TGCGCCAGCAGCCAAGAAGGGACAGCTAGCAATCAGCCCCAGCATTTT; CDR3aa: CASSQEGTASNQPQHF
v_gene: TRBV7-2; j_gene: TRBJ2-4; d_gene: TRBD1; len: 16; abundance: NA; CDR3nt: TGTGCCAGCAGCTTATCGGGGACAGGGGGTTGGGACATTCAGTACTTC; CDR3aa: CASSLSGTGGWDIQYF
v_gene: TRBV25-1; j_gene: TRBJ1-2; d_gene: TRBD1; len: 14; abundance: NA; CDR3nt: TGTGCCAGCAGTAGGGACAGGGGGATCTATGGCTACACCTTC; CDR3aa: CASSRDRGIYGYTF
v_gene: TRBV7-2; j_gene: TRBJ2-1; d_gene: NA; len: 13; abundance: once; CDR3nt: TGTGCCAGCAGCCCCCCTCCGGGGAATGAGCAGTTCTTC; CDR3aa: CASSPPPGNEQFF
v_gene: TRBV5-1; j_gene: TRBJ1-4; d_gene: TRBD1; len: 12; abundance: NA; CDR3nt: TGCGCCAGCAGCTGGACAGGGGAAAAACTGTTTTTT; CDR3aa: CASSWTGEKLFF
v_gene: TRBV11-2; j_gene: TRBJ2-1; d_gene: NA; len: 14; abundance: NA; CDR3nt: TGTGCCAGCAGCTTAGGGAATCGGGGCAATGAGCAGTTCTTC; CDR3aa: CASSLGNRGNEQFF
v_gene: TRBV9; j_gene: TRBJ2-7; d_gene: TRBD2; len: 18; abundance: NA; CDR3nt: TGTGCCAGCAGCGTAGCTTCCGTCGTTCCGGGACTAAACTACGAGCAGTACTTC; CDR3aa: CASSVASVVPGLNYEQYF
v_gene: TRBV18; j_gene: TRBJ2-2; d_gene: TRBD1; len: 18; abundance: few; CDR3nt: TGTGCCAGCTCACCACCGCAGGGGGACAGCGCGAACACCGGGGAGCTGTTTTTT; CDR3aa: CASSPPQGDSANTGELFF